The next 9 T cell receptor beta chains were all read from a single sample in a study of T cells in Graves' hyperthyroidism and ophthalmopathy. TCR beta CDR3 regions were amplified from RNA transcripts. The HTBI primer set was used in a first-round RT-PCR of the TCR CDR3. TCRdb called the multiplex PCR reads again in MiXCR, with one record for every CDR3 protein. This sample yields roughly 600,000 distinct CDR3 sequences, of which 14% are seen a single time; around 13% belongs to the top ten. Source material: blood. All receptors come from a woman in her fifties or sixties with Graves' ophthalmopathy.

This clonotype turned up a few times. This chain links TRBV4-2 with TRBJ2-7, with 8 bases lining up with TRBD1. The CDR3 loop spans 15 amino acids. V shed 2 bases and J 5 bases; nucleotides not matched to a gene: 8. In germline, CDR1 is LGHNA, CDR2 YNFKEQ. CDR3 in amino acids: CASSQQDRERDEQYF. Written as DNA, the CDR3 is TGTGCCAGCAGCCAACAGGACAGGGAAAGGGACGAGCAGTACTTC.

At least ten counts were recorded for this clonotype. The chain combines TRBV7-2 with TRBJ2-7; no reliable D call. There are 14 residues in the CDR3. CDR1 is SGHTA and CDR2 is FQGNSA in the germline V gene. Trimming left V 3 bases short and J 2 bases short, with 11 bases between. CDR3 DNA: TGTGCCAGCAGCTTCTCCCGGGTACCCTACGAGCAGTACTTC. It translates to CASSFSRVPYEQYF.

The count of this clonotype is one. The V gene is TRBV20-1, the J gene TRBJ2-2; 9 nucleotides match TRBD2. In germline, CDR1 is DFQATT, CDR2 SNEGSKA (reference sequence). This CDR3 has 16 amino acids. J lost 6 bases, V lost 0 bases, and 8 bases had no gene match. CDR3 region: CSARDGGRAFPGELFF. CDR3 DNA: TGCAGTGCTAGAGATGGCGGGAGGGCGTTCCCCGGGGAGCTGTTTTTT.

To note about this clonotype: A clone one base away is much larger, so this may be a read error. This chain connects TRBV6-2 or TRBV6-3 to TRBJ2-7; weak D call: TRBD2 (5 bases). The germline CDR1 and CDR2 sequences are MNHEY and SVGEGT. The length of the CDR3 is 14 residues. Trimming stripped 2 bases from V and 6 bases from J, with 14 bases between. CDR3 protein: CASSYRGQVGEQYF. The CDR3 DNA is TGTGCCAGCAGTTACAGAGGGCAGGTCGGCGAGCAGTACTTC.

In this sample, this clonotype turned up many times. The V gene is TRBV28, the J gene TRBJ2-5; weak D call: TRBD2 (6 bases). The length of the CDR3 is 13 residues. Looked up from germline, CDR1 is MDHEN and CDR2 is SYDVKM. The V gene lost 6 bases and the J gene lost 1 base, with 9 bases spanning the gap. DNA of the CDR3: TGTGCCAGCAGGGGCGGGACCCAAGAGACCCAGTACTTC. Translation gives CASRGGTQETQYF.

Only a few counts were recorded for this clonotype. V and J are TRBV6-1 and TRBJ1-3; TRBD1 matches at 8 bases. The V gene's germline CDR1 is MNHNS and CDR2 SASEGT. With 5 bases clipped from V and 2 bases from J, the junction kept 5 bases outside the gene matches. This CDR3 is built from 15 residues. CDR3 sequence: CASSHRTGPGNTIYF. The CDR3 DNA reads TGTGCCAGCAGTCACCGGACAGGGCCTGGAAACACCATATATTTT.

This clonotype was seen repeatedly, ten times or more. The V gene is TRBV18, the J gene TRBJ2-4; a possible D gene is TRBD1 (6 bases). The V gene's germline CDR1 is KGHSH and CDR2 LQKENI. The CDR3 contains 16 residues. V was clipped by 3 bases and J by 0 bases, with 12 bases between them. This CDR3 is CASSPPTDRAKNIQYF. CDR3 nucleotides: TGTGCCAGCTCACCGCCAACGGACAGAGCCAAAAACATTCAGTACTTC.

This clonotype was counted at least ten times. J is TRBJ2-3 and V is TRBV15; 13 bases line up with TRBD2. Germline-derived CDR1 and CDR2 are LNHNV and YYDKDF (reference sequence). The CDR3 contains 15 residues. The ends lost 5 bases at V and 6 bases at J; junction bases unmatched: 5. The CDR3 region is CATSGLAGVADTQYF. The CDR3 nucleotides read TGTGCCACCAGCGGACTAGCGGGAGTGGCGGATACGCAGTATTTT.

In its sample, this clonotype was seen a few times. The genes are TRBV7-8 and TRBJ2-3; TRBD2 matches 13 bases. V lost 3 bases and J lost 3; bases outside the gene matches: 6. The CDR3 loop spans 17 amino acids. The V gene's germline CDR1 is SGHVS and CDR2 FQNEAQ. The CDR3 region has the DNA TGTGCCAGCAGCTTCCGGACTAGCGGGAGATTGACAGATACGCAGTATTTT. Residues: CASSFRTSGRLTDTQYF.